This TCR beta chain was sequenced for a study of T cells in Graves' hyperthyroidism and ophthalmopathy (dated by TCRdb to 2018 to 2020). General notes on the study: Peripheral blood was collected at initial diagnosis, before any treatment. TCR V-J signatures able to tell the groups apart were searched for in a discovery cohort of 90 to 100 patients, of whom about 40 had Graves' ophthalmopathy and roughly 58 had stable Graves' hyperthyroidism. Prospective prediction of ophthalmopathy was tested in an independent validation cohort consisting of 18 to 20 hyperthyroidism patients and approximately 16 patients who later progressed to ophthalmopathy. The 90 or so discovery patients were randomly split 7:3 into training and test sets. In six Graves' hyperthyroidism patients, the study also compared T-cell repertoires from thyroid tissue with T-cell repertoires from blood. Once sampling was done, hyperthyroidism patients were given methimazole at a starting dose of 30 mg daily, whereas ophthalmopathy patients were given high-dose intravenous methylprednisolone. TCR Vbeta CDR3 sequencing of approximately 140 peripheral blood samples (roughly 43 ophthalmopathy, 75 hyperthyroidism and approximately 17 progressor patients) is reported in the paper. Study-wide findings and limitations: Sample size was not statistically predetermined, and blinding of investigators to group allocation was not performed. A model built on a 13 V-J signature distinguished ophthalmopathy from stable hyperthyroidism, reaching 87.88% sensitivity and around 82% specificity in cross-validation and 80%/75% in testing. Blood samples also contained most of the expanded thyroid clonotypes (frequency above 0.001), which suggests that blood repertoires may reflect thyroid immune responses. In validation, progression to ophthalmopathy was predicted by the model with almost 71% sensitivity and nearly 75% specificity, a median of approximately 6.5 months before onset.

The cysteine opens and the phenylalanine closes a CDR3 of 14 amino acids. Only the CDR3 DNA is retained, 42 bases long and in frame from the first base. As encoded in the germline V gene, CDR1 is SGDLS while CDR2 is YYNGEE. At the junction V is shortened by 3 bases and J by 6 bases, with 15 bases in between. This clonotype was seen many times. Its antigen has not been determined. No clone much larger than this one lies a single base away; base qualities are absent. The TCR beta CDR3 regions were amplified from RNA transcripts. A first-round RT-PCR of the TCR CDR3 used the HTBI primer set with the Qiagen OneStep RT-PCR kit. Libraries were constructed in a second round of multiplex PCR, after which size selection and purification were performed. Paired-end sequencing of the libraries was performed with 100 bp reads on an Illumina HiSeq2000. The authors' analysis ran thus. SOAPnuke was used to process the raw data, throwing out any read that contained adapters or uncalled bases, had a mean Phred below 15, or lacked an exact constant-primer or identifier match. COPE v1.2.5 was used to merge high-quality paired reads, and clonotypes were defined as unique nucleotide sequences. Clonotypes were aligned to IMGT TRBV, TRBD and TRBJ reference segments using MiTCR v1.1. The analysis was restricted to V-J combinations with a frequency above 0.0001, which together covered around 99% of the repertoires. The TCS score was defined as the ratio of F50 (clonal expansion) to E x V (chaos), calculated using BLOSUM62-based TCRdist between CDR3 peptides within each V-J. Welch's t-statistics and random forest reduced approximately 520 V-J features to 13, which were used in a naive Bayes classifier (R e1071). TCRdb reanalyzed the raw reads on its own, using fastp at Q25 for trimming and MiXCR for clone calling, and kept in-frame beta chains. One record per CDR3 amino acid sequence lists the most common genes and DNA. What appears here as the V and J calls and clone size reflects TCRdb's work, not the paper's. The sample table records a few hundred thousand distinct CDR3 sequences; approximately 15% of these occur just once. The ten largest clonotypes hold 7.7% of the sample.

Stable Graves' hyperthyroidism was defined as no progression to ophthalmopathy during 18 months of follow-up. Hyperthyroidism patients were aged 18 to 65 years and newly diagnosed, with disease duration of less than 2 months. Exclusion was applied to patients with uncontrolled infections, other autoimmune diseases, pregnancy or lactation. Diagnoses were established on the basis of clinical symptoms, serum thyroxine and TRAb, thyroid ultrasound, and orbital computed tomography. PBMCs were isolated from about 10 ml of fresh peripheral blood by Ficoll-Paque density gradient centrifugation. Total RNA was extracted with Trizol reagent, and quality was checked on an Agilent 2100 Bioanalyzer.

The rearranged chain carries TRBV9 and TRBJ1-2, and the D gene may be TRBD1, 5 bases matching. The clonotype originates from a woman aged 18-35 years with Graves' hyperthyroidism. Sequencing used blood. The DNA is TGTGCCAGCAGCGCACGGGGGGGGATGGATGGCTACACCTTC. Its product reads: CASSARGGMDGYTF.